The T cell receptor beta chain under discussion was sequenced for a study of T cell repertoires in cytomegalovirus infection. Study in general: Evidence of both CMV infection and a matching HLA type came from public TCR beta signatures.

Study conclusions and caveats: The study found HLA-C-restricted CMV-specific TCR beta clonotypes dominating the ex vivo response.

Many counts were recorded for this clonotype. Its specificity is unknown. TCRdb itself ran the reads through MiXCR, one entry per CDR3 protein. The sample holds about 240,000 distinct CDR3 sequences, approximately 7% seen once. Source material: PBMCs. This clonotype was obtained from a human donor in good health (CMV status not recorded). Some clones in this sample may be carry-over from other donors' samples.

The chain's CDR3 is CASSFPTSGGVYNEQFF. CDR3 sequence (DNA): TGCGCCAGCAGCTTCCCTACTAGCGGGGGCGTTTACAATGAGCAGTTCTTC. The chain carries TRBV5-1 and TRBJ2-1, with 11 bases fitting TRBD2. J lost 4 bases, V lost 2 bases, and 8 bases had no gene match. CDR1 is SGHRS and CDR2 is YFSETQ in the germline V gene. This CDR3 has 17 residues.